This is a list of T cell receptor beta chains from one sample in a study of T cells in localized non-small cell lung cancer. Assay used: immunoSEQ multiplex PCR; TCRdb lists only in-frame clones, some missing. This sample carries about 950 clones, less than 25% of them seen once, and the ten largest clones take around 24%. Sequencing used normal lung tissue next to the tumor, obtained before any cancer treatment. These receptors were collected from a man between 40 and 69 years old with stage III lung adenocarcinoma. CDR3s include the opening cysteine and the closing phenylalanine or tryptophan. Each record gives: D gene, V gene, J gene, clone size, CDR3 DNA, CDR3 protein. A D gene is named only where the DNA matches it firmly. Clone sizes are given selectively: once, few, many, or a class where the clone is expanded.

-	TRBV25-1	TRBJ2-1	-	TGTGCCAGCAGTCCCTCCCGGAGAGCGGTCACCCATGAGCAGTTCTTC	CASSPSRRAVTHEQFF
-	TRBV29-1	TRBJ1-1	few	TGCAGCGTACCGAGGGACAACACTGAAGCTTTCTTT	CSVPRDNTEAFF
-	TRBV6-8	TRBJ2-2	-	TGTGCCAGCAGTTTGTGGGTCCAGGCCGGGGAGCTGTTTTTT	CASSLWVQAGELFF
-	TRBV6-8	TRBJ1-1	few	TGTGCCAGCAGTTACTTGCGCATCCCGAACACTGAAGCTTTCTTT	CASSYLRIPNTEAFF
TRBD2	TRBV29-1	TRBJ2-1	once	TGCAGCGTTGACGGACTAGCGTTTACTAATGAGCAGTTCTTC	CSVDGLAFTNEQFF
-	TRBV15	TRBJ2-1	-	TGTGCCACCCAAGGGGAGTCGACTTACAGCTCCTACAATGAGCAGTTCTTC	CATQGESTYSSYNEQFF
TRBD1	TRBV15	TRBJ2-7	few	TGTGCCACCAGCAAACCTGCTGAGGGACAGGGGTCCGCAATAGGCTACGAGCAGTACTTC	CATSKPAEGQGSAIGYEQYF
-	TRBV10-2	TRBJ2-7	-	TGCGCCAGCAGTGAGTCCTCGTCCTACGAGCAGTACTTC	CASSESSSYEQYF
-	TRBV6-8	TRBJ1-1	large	TGTGCCACCGGGGGGGCTAGGACTGAAGCTTTCTTT	CATGGARTEAFF
TRBD1	TRBV11-3	TRBJ2-1	few	TGTGCCAGCAGCTTAAGTGTACAGGGGGCAGGTGAGCAGTTCTTC	CASSLSVQGAGEQFF
TRBD2	TRBV9	TRBJ2-3	medium-sized	TGTGCCAGCAGCGTAGAGTGGTGGCGGGGGAGGGATACGCAGTATTTT	CASSVEWWRGRDTQYF
-	TRBV6-8	TRBJ1-2	-	TGTGCCAGCAGTTCCTTGGACGGCCAGCTCGGCTATGGCTACACCTTC	CASSSLDGQLGYGYTF
-	TRBV10-2	TRBJ1-5	few	TGCGCCAGCAGTGCAGGGTTCAATCAGCCCCAGCATTTT	CASSAGFNQPQHF
TRBD1	TRBV10-3	TRBJ1-1	-	TGTGCCATCAGTGAGGTCAAGGGGGCGGGAGCTTTCTTT	CAISEVKGAGAFF
-	TRBV18	TRBJ2-7	-	TGTGCCAGCTCACCCTCGAGGAACGAGCAGTACTTC	CASSPSRNEQYF
-	TRBV11-3	TRBJ2-5	large	TGTGCCAGCAGCAGGGCTAGCAGGGTTCAAGAGACCCAGTACTTC	CASSRASRVQETQYF
-	TRBV11-3	TRBJ1-4	-	TGTGCCAGCAGTTCGCCCAGGTTAACAACTAATGAAAAACTGTTTTTT	CASSSPRLTTNEKLFF
-	TRBV18	TRBJ2-7	-	TGTGCCAGCTCACCACAACGACTTGAGGACCACGAGCAGTACTTC	CASSPQRLEDHEQYF
TRBD1	TRBV5-1	TRBJ1-4	-	TGCGCCAGCAGCCCAGTTCTCGGGACAGGGAGTTATGAAAAACTGTTTTTT	CASSPVLGTGSYEKLFF
TRBD2	TRBV6-8	TRBJ2-3	few	TGTGCCAGCAGCCGACTAGCGGGGGGCGGTGGAGATACGCAGTATTTT	CASSRLAGGGGDTQYF
-	TRBV25-1	TRBJ2-6	few	TGTGCCAGCAGTGGCGGCACTCTACCTGGGGCCAACGTCCTGACTTTC	CASSGGTLPGANVLTF
TRBD1	TRBV6-8	TRBJ2-7	-	TGTGCCACCCGAGGGGGCCTAGGGATCTACGAGCAGTACTTC	CATRGGLGIYEQYF
-	TRBV9	TRBJ2-3	few	TGTGCCAGCAGCTCCCTAGATTCAGATACGCAGTATTTT	CASSSLDSDTQYF
TRBD2	TRBV6-8	TRBJ2-5	few	TGTGCCAGCAGCCGCGGGACTAGCGGATACTTAGAGACCCAGTACTTC	CASSRGTSGYLETQYF
-	TRBV6-8	TRBJ2-3	few	TGTGCCAGCAGTTCGGGCCGATGGGCGCAAACAGATACGCAGTATTTT	CASSSGRWAQTDTQYF
TRBD2	TRBV5-1	TRBJ2-5	-	TGCGCCAGCAGCTTGGGTCTGCTAGCGGGGGATAGCCAAGAGACCCAGTACTTC	CASSLGLLAGDSQETQYF
TRBD2	TRBV18	TRBJ2-7	-	TGTGCCAGCTCAATTAGCGGGGGGAAAAACTACGAGCAGTACTTC	CASSISGGKNYEQYF
-	TRBV9	TRBJ2-1	-	TGTGCCAGCAGCGTAGAGGGGGGCACCTACAATGAGCAGTTCTTC	CASSVEGGTYNEQFF
-	TRBV23-1	TRBJ1-2	-	TGCGCCAGCAGTCAATTGGTCGGAAAGTTCTCGAATGGCTACACCTTC	CASSQLVGKFSNGYTF
-	TRBV6-8	TRBJ2-2	few	TGTGCCAGCAGTTACTACAGGGCCCTTAACACCGGGGAGCTGTTTTTT	CASSYYRALNTGELFF
TRBD1	TRBV6-8	TRBJ2-1	-	TGTGCCATCAGGAGGACAGGGGGCAACAATGAGCAGTTCTTC	CAIRRTGGNNEQFF
-	TRBV29-1	TRBJ1-2	-	TGCAGCGTTGAAGATGAAGAGGGGGTGGATGGCTACACCTTC	CSVEDEEGVDGYTF
TRBD1	TRBV5-1	TRBJ1-4	-	TGCGCCAGCAGCTTGGGACAGGGGCAAAGGGAAAAACTGTTTTTT	CASSLGQGQREKLFF
TRBD1	TRBV6-8	TRBJ2-5	few	TGTGCCAGCAGTCGGTCAGGGGGAGCGGTAGAGACCCAGTACTTC	CASSRSGGAVETQYF
-	TRBV30	TRBJ2-2	-	TGTGCCTGGAGCTCTGGCATAACCAACACCGGGGAGCTGTTTTTT	CAWSSGITNTGELFF
TRBD1	TRBV30	TRBJ2-2	hyperexpanded	TGTGCCTGTTCCCCGGGACAGGCAAATCGATGGGCCGGGGAGCTGTTTTTT	CACSPGQANRWAGELFF
-	TRBV9	TRBJ2-3	medium-sized	TGTGCCAGCAGCGTAACTAGCACAGATACGCAGTATTTT	CASSVTSTDTQYF
TRBD1	TRBV30	TRBJ1-1	-	TGTGCCTGGTCGGACAGGTCAACTGAAGCTTTCTTT	CAWSDRSTEAFF
-	TRBV9	TRBJ2-3	few	TGTGCCAGCAGCCCTGAAACGGATACGCAGTATTTT	CASSPETDTQYF
-	TRBV11-3	TRBJ1-5	-	TGTGCCAGCAGCAATGGGACACTATATCAGCCCCAGCATTTT	CASSNGTLYQPQHF
-	TRBV6-8	TRBJ1-3	-	TGTGCCAGCAGCCGTCTCCAGGGCGACACCATATATTTT	CASSRLQGDTIYF
TRBD1	TRBV11-3	TRBJ2-1	few	TGTGCCAGCAGCTTAGGACGGGACAGGAGTGGCAATGAGCAGTTCTTC	CASSLGRDRSGNEQFF
-	TRBV11-3	TRBJ2-6	few	TGTGCCAGCACCGGAGGAGGGTCCGGGGCCAACGTCCTGACTTTC	CASTGGGSGANVLTF
-	TRBV9	TRBJ1-2	-	TGTGCCAGCAGCGTGGGGCAGGGCCTTAATGGCTACACCTTC	CASSVGQGLNGYTF
-	TRBV29-1	TRBJ2-1	-	TGCAGCGTGACGAGGACAGCCTACAATGAGCAGTTCTTC	CSVTRTAYNEQFF
-	TRBV14	TRBJ1-2	-	TGTGCCAGCAGCCCCTTAACTACAGGGACAAACTATGGCTACACCTTC	CASSPLTTGTNYGYTF
TRBD1	TRBV30	TRBJ1-5	few	TGTGCCTGGTCGGACAGGGGAGTTAATCAGCCCCAGCATTTT	CAWSDRGVNQPQHF
-	TRBV6-8	TRBJ2-7	-	TGTGCCAGCAGCCAAGGACACGGCGAGCAGTACTTC	CASSQGHGEQYF
TRBD1	TRBV6-8	TRBJ2-7	-	TGTGCCAGCAGTTACTTTGGACAGGACTCTTCCTACGAGCAGTACTTC	CASSYFGQDSSYEQYF
TRBD1	TRBV10-1	TRBJ2-3	-	TGCGCCAGCAGTGCAGGGGGCGGCACAGATACGCAGTATTTT	CASSAGGGTDTQYF
TRBD1	TRBV11-3	TRBJ2-5	medium-sized	TGTGCCAGCAGCTTGGCCCCGACAGGGGCGGAGACCCAGTACTTC	CASSLAPTGAETQYF
TRBD1	TRBV6-8	TRBJ2-4	few	TGTGCCAGCAGTTACTACGGACAGGGGGCAGTTTCCAAAAACATTCAGTACTTC	CASSYYGQGAVSKNIQYF
-	TRBV11-3	TRBJ2-1	few	TGTGCCAGCAGCCCGCCCCGGGGCGCAGCCTACAATGAGCAGTTCTTC	CASSPPRGAAYNEQFF
TRBD1	TRBV5-1	TRBJ2-7	-	TGCGCCAGCAGCTTGGGAACAGGGGGCAACGAGCAGTACTTC	CASSLGTGGNEQYF